The 30 T cell receptor beta chains listed next were all sequenced from one sample in a study of CD4 T cells in relation to SARS-CoV-2 and coronaviruses (dated by TCRdb to the early 2020s). These receptors' antigens are unknown. The library was prepared using the immunoSEQ multiplex PCR assay. The source is immuneACCESS, and TCRdb retained only in-frame sequences with V and J called. Part of the clones is not carried over; for the studies checked, unresolved V genes explain less than half of this, and the remainder is unexplained. This sample gives around 20,000 clones in total; roughly 78% of them show up just once. The ten largest clones add up to 19% of the sample. CD4+ T cells from unexposed donors were collected before the COVID-19 pandemic (2011-2018). After less than 13 days of culture, CD4+ T cells were isolated with the EasySep CD4+ T cell isolation kit. Input material: CD4+ T cells from PBMCs, cultured in vitro. The receptors stem from a human donor in good health.

This chain links TRBV5-1 with TRBJ1-1; D perhaps matches TRBD1 (6 bases). The CDR3 is 15 residues long. V lost 0 bases to trimming and J lost 1 base, with 10 bases between them. Germline-derived CDR1 and CDR2 are SGHRS and YFSETQ. CDR3 protein: CASSLGGAPNTEAFF. DNA of the CDR3: TGCGCCAGCAGCTTGGGGGGGGCGCCGAACACTGAAGCTTTCTTT.

This chain uses TRBV5-4 with TRBJ2-7; 7 bases match TRBD1. This CDR3 spans 15 amino acids. J lost 0 bases, V lost 4 bases, and 7 bases had no gene match. Germline V CDR1 and CDR2: SGHNT, YYREEE (reference sequence). DNA of the CDR3: TGTGCCAGCAGCAAGACAGGGTCCCGCTCCTACGAGCAGTACTTC. This gives the protein CASSKTGSRSYEQYF.

This chain connects TRBV24-1 to TRBJ2-1; 12 nucleotides match TRBD2. Germline CDR1 KGHDR, CDR2 SFDVKD. CDR3 length: 17 amino acids. V lost 4 bases to trimming and J lost 9 bases; unmatched junction nucleotides: 12. In DNA, the CDR3 is TGTGCCACCAGTGACCCTGGACTAGCGGGACAACGGGGTGAGCAGTTCTTC. Translated: CATSDPGLAGQRGEQFF.

The chain uses TRBV15 and TRBJ2-7; 8 bases match TRBD1. V dropped 9 bases and J dropped 4; count of bases not matched to a gene: 8. CDR3 length: 13 residues. Germline V gene lookup returns CDR1 LNHNV and CDR2 YYDKDF (reference sequence). The CDR3 region is CATGQGAGYEQYF. The CDR3 DNA reads as TGTGCCACGGGGCAGGGGGCTGGTTACGAGCAGTACTTC.

This clone was recorded a few times. The V call is TRBV5-1, the J call TRBJ2-1; 10 bases fit TRBD2. V gave up 1 base and J gave up 6 bases; unmatched junction bases: 13. This CDR3 has 18 residues. CDR1 is SGHRS, CDR2 YFSETQ, per germline. CDR3 nucleotide sequence: TGCGCCAGCAGCTTGTACCCATCGGGAGCGGGAGGGGCCAATGAGCAGTTCTTC. Encoded protein: CASSLYPSGAGGANEQFF. Together with reference TRBV5-1 and TRBJ2-1, the CDR3 gives the full variable domain: KAGVTQTPRYLIKTRGQQVTLSCSPISGHRSVSWYQQTPGQGLQFLFEYFSETQRNKGNFPGRFSGRQFSNSRSEMNVSTLELGDSALYLCASSLYPSGAGGANEQFFGPGTRLTVL.

The chain couples TRBV6-5 to TRBJ1-3; perhaps TRBD1 as D (5 bases). V was cut by 2 bases and J by 0 bases, with 8 bases left in between. The CDR3 consists of 15 residues. The V gene's germline CDR1 is MNHEY and CDR2 SVGAGI. The CDR3 here is CASSYGAGSGNTIYF. The DNA of the CDR3 is TGTGCCAGCAGTTACGGGGCAGGCTCTGGAAACACCATATATTTT.

The gene calls are TRBV7-7 and TRBJ2-1; 7 bases are shared with TRBD2. Germline V gene lookup returns CDR1 SSHAT and CDR2 FNYEAQ (reference sequence). The J segment lost 1 base and the V segment lost 1 base, leaving 1 base of the junction unmatched. The CDR3 runs 15 residues. CDR3 region: CASSLGLASYNEQFF. In DNA form, the CDR3 reads TGTGCCAGCAGCTTAGGACTAGCTTCCTACAATGAGCAGTTCTTC.

The chain links TRBV27 to TRBJ1-4, with D unresolved. CDR1 and CDR2 from the germline V gene are MNHEY and SMNVEV (reference sequence). The CDR3 totals 12 residues. V was cut by 4 bases and J by 8 bases, with 8 bases left in between. The CDR3 protein is CASSSVGEKLFF. The CDR3, as DNA: TGTGCCAGCAGTTCTGTCGGAGAAAAACTGTTTTTT.

The chain uses TRBV24-1 and TRBJ2-3; D is perhaps TRBD2 (5 bases). Germline V gene data show CDR1 as KGHDR and CDR2 as SFDVKD. CDR3 length equals 15 residues. V was cut by 5 bases and J by 4 bases, with 15 bases left in between. CDR3 region: CATSALDSEADTQYF. The DNA of the CDR3 is TGTGCCACCAGTGCCCTGGACTCGGAGGCAGATACGCAGTATTTT.

This chain links TRBV11-2 with TRBJ2-7; unclear D gene. This CDR3 region has 14 residues. V was cut by 8 bases and J by 1 base, with 15 bases left in between. Germline CDR1 and CDR2: SGHAT and FQNNGV. As DNA, the CDR3 is TGTGCCAGCGACATCCCGGGCCTTTCCTACGAGCAGTACTTC. Amino acids: CASDIPGLSYEQYF.

This clone appeared a single time. The chain couples TRBV6-2 or TRBV6-3 to TRBJ2-7; a weak D match, TRBD2 (5 bases). The CDR3 sequence is 15 residues long. V was trimmed by 6 bases and J by 0 bases, leaving 15 bases between them. The germline CDR1 and CDR2 sequences are MNHEY and SVGEGT. The CDR3 sequence: CASSRVRGLSYEQYF. In DNA, the CDR3 is TGTGCCAGCAGCCGGGTCCGGGGTCTCTCCTACGAGCAGTACTTC.

This clone is a singleton in its sample. V gene TRBV6-5 combines with J gene TRBJ2-2, with 8 bases matching TRBD2. With V trimmed by 6 bases and J by 1 base, 4 bases remained unmatched. The length of the CDR3 is 15 residues. CDR1 is MNHEY, CDR2 SVGAGI, per germline. Written as DNA, the CDR3 is TGTGCCAGCAGCCTGGGACTAGAGAACACCGGGGAGCTGTTTTTT. This encodes CASSLGLENTGELFF.

This clone was counted a few times. This chain joins TRBV11-2 and TRBJ2-2; maybe TRBD1 (5 bases). V shed 4 bases and J shed 4 bases, with 16 bases lying between them. CDR1 and CDR2 (germline): SGHAT, FQNNGV. This CDR3 is built from 16 residues. The CDR3 bases are TGTGCCAGCAGCTCGGCGGCAGGGTGGGCCACCGGGGAGCTGTTTTTT. Amino acid sequence: CASSSAAGWATGELFF.

The chain employs TRBV14 and TRBJ2-7, with D unresolved. Germline CDR1 reads SGHDN; CDR2 reads FVKESK. Trimming took 1 base from V and 5 from J, leaving 12 bases between them. The CDR3 sequence is 14 residues long. CDR3 protein: CASSQGSRSHEQYF. In DNA, the CDR3 is TGTGCCAGCAGCCAAGGTTCCAGGAGCCACGAGCAGTACTTC.

This chain connects TRBV5-1 to TRBJ2-1, with 8 bases identical to TRBD1. CDR3 length: 15 residues. The V and J ends lost 0 bases and 8 bases, in that order; junction bases with no gene match: 7. Germline CDR1 and CDR2: SGHRS and YFSETQ. The CDR3 is CASSLGTGKEDEQFF. In DNA, the CDR3 is TGCGCCAGCAGCTTGGGGACAGGGAAGGAGGATGAGCAGTTCTTC.

This chain connects TRBV24-1 to TRBJ2-3; 10 bases map to TRBD1. CDR1 and CDR2 from the germline V gene are KGHDR and SFDVKD. The CDR3 length is 17 residues. The junction had 9 bases not matched to a gene; V was cut back by 3 bases and J by 4 bases. CDR3 nucleotides: TGTGCCACCAGTGATCCGGGACAGGGGTTCGCCGCAGATACGCAGTATTTT. The encoded protein is CATSDPGQGFAADTQYF.

The chain is built from TRBV4-1 and TRBJ2-7; D possibly matches TRBD1 or TRBD2 (5 bases each). The V gene lost 1 base and the J gene lost 6 bases, with 22 bases spanning the gap. Per germline, CDR1 MGHRA and CDR2 YSYEKL. The CDR3 extends over 17 amino acids. CDR3 bases: TGCGCCAGCAGCCAAGCAATGGGTTCAGGGCCTCGGGGCGAGCAGTACTTC. It encodes CASSQAMGSGPRGEQYF.

This clone showed up just once. This CDR3 is CASSLVGAPNTEAFF. The CDR3 DNA follows: TGCGCCAGCAGCTTGGTCGGGGCTCCGAACACTGAAGCTTTCTTT. The rearrangement uses TRBV5-1 and TRBJ1-1; maybe TRBD1 (5 bases). CDR1 and CDR2 (germline): SGHRS, YFSETQ. This CDR3 has 15 residues. V was shortened by 0 bases and J by 1 base, with 10 bases between the two germline ends.

V usage is TRBV11-2 and J usage is TRBJ2-2; possible D gene TRBD1, 6 bases. Germline V gene data show CDR1 as SGHAT and CDR2 as FQNNGV. The V and J ends lost 2 bases and 7 bases respectively, with 17 bases between them. The CDR3 is 16 residues long. CDR3 DNA sequence: TGTGCCAGCAGCTTAAAGGAAATACAGGGTTACGGGGAGCTGTTTTTT. It yields the protein CASSLKEIQGYGELFF.

V is TRBV2 and J is TRBJ2-1; TRBD1 is a possible D gene (6 bases). Germline CDR1 is SNHLY and CDR2 is FYNNEI. V lost 7 bases and J 7 bases, leaving 14 bases between the germline ends. The CDR3 loop spans 13 amino acids. CDR3 in DNA: TGTGCCAGCAAAAGAGGGACAACGAATGAGCAGTTCTTC. Translated: CASKRGTTNEQFF.

The chain combines TRBV12-3 or TRBV12-4 with TRBJ1-1; D uncertain. Trimming stripped 3 bases from V and 5 bases from J, with 10 bases between. The CDR3 is 13 amino acids. The CDR3 coding sequence is TGTGCCAGCAGTTTTCGACTTGCTACTGAAGCTTTCTTT. Encoded protein: CASSFRLATEAFF.

The chain combines TRBV19 with TRBJ1-5, with 8 bases lining up with TRBD1. From germline, CDR1 is LNHDA and CDR2 SQIVND (reference sequence). With V trimmed by 3 bases and J by 5 bases, 3 bases remained unmatched. The CDR3 is made up of 14 amino acids. The CDR3 loop is CASSIPGGDQPQHF. The CDR3 DNA follows: TGTGCCAGTAGTATTCCAGGGGGCGATCAGCCCCAGCATTTT.

This chain links TRBV12-3 or TRBV12-4 with TRBJ2-1; no reliable D call. V shed 2 bases and J shed 7 bases, with 9 bases lying between them. CDR3 length equals 13 residues. The CDR3 nucleotides read TGTGCCAGCAGTTTATTTCCTGTAAATGAGCAGTTCTTC. Translated: CASSLFPVNEQFF.

The rearrangement uses TRBV29-1 and TRBJ1-2, with a weak D call TRBD1 (6 bases). V lost 0 bases, J lost 4 bases, and 15 bases lay in between. The CDR3 has 15 amino acids. Per the germline V gene, CDR1 is SQVTM and CDR2 is ANQGSEA. The CDR3 bases are TGCAGCGTTGAAGATGGGGGGGCGCGTTCCTATGGCTACACCTTC. Translating it yields CSVEDGGARSYGYTF. The full variable domain, its missing parts supplied by reference TRBV29-1 and TRBJ1-2, is SAVISQKPSRDICQRGTSLTIQCQVDSQVTMMFWYRQQPGQSLTLIATANQGSEATYESGFVIDKFPISRPNLTFSTLTVSNMSPEDSSIYLCSVEDGGARSYGYTFGSGTRLTVV.

This chain links TRBV6-5 with TRBJ1-1, with D possibly being TRBD1 (5 bases). Germline V CDR1 and CDR2: MNHEY, SVGAGI. V was trimmed by 9 bases and J by 1 base, leaving 18 bases between them. This CDR3 has 15 residues. In DNA, the CDR3 is TGTGCCAGTTACCGGGCGGCAGGGCCGAACACTGAAGCTTTCTTT. It codes for CASYRAAGPNTEAFF.

This clone was observed a handful of times. The chain employs TRBV12-3 or TRBV12-4 and TRBJ1-5; D ambiguous. Trimming took 2 bases from V and 13 from J, leaving 12 bases between them. The CDR3 is 12 residues long. DNA for the CDR3: TGTGCCAGCAGTTTATTCGCCAATTGGCAGCATTTT. This gives the protein CASSLFANWQHF.

V and J are TRBV6-1 and TRBJ2-1; 12 positions match TRBD2. There are 16 residues in the CDR3. With V trimmed by 0 bases and J by 7 bases, 4 bases remained unmatched. Germline lookup yields CDR1 MNHNS and CDR2 SASEGT. The CDR3 nucleotides are TGTGCCAGCAGTGAAGCGCGGACTAGCGGGAAAAATGAGCAGTTCTTC. This codes for CASSEARTSGKNEQFF.

This chain connects TRBV28 to TRBJ1-5; 7 bases agree with TRBD1. CDR3 length equals 16 residues. Germline V gives CDR1 MDHEN, CDR2 SYDVKM. Trimming took 3 bases from V and 5 from J; bases not matched to a gene: 10. CDR3 amino acids: CASSFPTGTNDQPQHF. CDR3 nucleotide sequence: TGTGCCAGCAGTTTCCCGACAGGGACCAACGATCAGCCCCAGCATTTT. The full variable domain, completed using reference TRBV28 and TRBJ1-5, is DVKVTQSSRYLVKRTGEKVFLECVQDMDHENMFWYRQDPGLGLRLIYFSYDVKMKEKGDIPEGYSVSREKKERFSLILESASTNQTSMYLCASSFPTGTNDQPQHFGDGTRLSIL.

The chain has TRBV19 and TRBJ2-3; D is possibly TRBD1 or TRBD2 (6 bases each). Trimming removed 4 bases from V and 4 bases from J, with 12 bases in between. Per germline, CDR1 LNHDA and CDR2 SQIVND (reference sequence). The CDR3 length is 14 residues. The CDR3 bases are TGTGCCAGTAGTACTCGGGGGCTGCCAGATACGCAGTATTTT. It specifies CASSTRGLPDTQYF. Based on the CDR3 plus reference TRBV19 and TRBJ2-3, the full variable domain is DGGITQSPKYLFRKEGQNVTLSCEQNLNHDAMYWYRQDPGQGLRLIYYSQIVNDFQKGDIAEGYSVSREKKESFPLTVTSAQKNPTAFYLCASSTRGLPDTQYFGPGTRLTVL.

The J gene is TRBJ1-5, the V gene TRBV6-2 or TRBV6-3; D unresolved. The germline gives CDR1 MNHEY, CDR2 SVGEGT. Between the trimmed V and J ends, which lost 5 bases and 0 bases, there was a span of 11 bases. The CDR3 consists of 15 residues. CDR3 protein: CASSAPYLSNQPQHF. The CDR3, as DNA: TGTGCCAGCAGTGCCCCTTACCTTAGCAATCAGCCCCAGCATTTT.